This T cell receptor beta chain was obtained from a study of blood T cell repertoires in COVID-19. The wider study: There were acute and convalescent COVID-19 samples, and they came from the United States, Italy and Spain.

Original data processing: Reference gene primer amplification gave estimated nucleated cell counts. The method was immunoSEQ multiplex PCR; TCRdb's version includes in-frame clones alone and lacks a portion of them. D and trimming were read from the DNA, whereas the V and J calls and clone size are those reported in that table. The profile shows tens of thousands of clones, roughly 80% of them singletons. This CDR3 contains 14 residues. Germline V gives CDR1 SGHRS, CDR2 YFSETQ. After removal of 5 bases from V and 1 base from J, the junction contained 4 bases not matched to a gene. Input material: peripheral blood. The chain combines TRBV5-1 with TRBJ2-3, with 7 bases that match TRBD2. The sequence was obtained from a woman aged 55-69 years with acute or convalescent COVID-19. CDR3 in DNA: TGCGCCAGCAGGGTGGCGGGGGGCACAGATACGCAGTATTTT. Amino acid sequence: CASRVAGGTDTQYF.